This T cell receptor beta chain originates from a study of T-cell reconstitution after alpha-beta-depleted transplantation in children. This clonotype was picked up a small number of times. No antigen is known for it. The V end was cut by 5 bases, the J end by 0 bases, with 14 bases between. This CDR3 has 15 residues. As it was prepared, the TCRbeta library received unique molecular identifiers. TCRdb used MiXCR to reprocess the PCR reads, holding one entry per CDR3 protein. Of about 78,000 distinct CDR3 sequences in the sample, over 12% were seen once. Findings of the study overall: In patients about two months after transplant, alpha-beta T cells reportedly arose from several hundred expanded graft clones. Some patients' high day-60 TCRbeta diversity was traced to surviving recipient T cells and thymic progenitors. T-cell numbers and diversity one year post-transplant derived largely from freshly generated T cells.

The specimen was PBMCs, mostly from graft donor cells, collected 180 days after TCRalphabeta/CD19-depleted stem cell transplant. The V gene is TRBV12-3 or TRBV12-4, the J gene TRBJ2-7; no reliable D call. This receptor was obtained from a male patient between 2 and 15 years old who had a stem cell transplant for acute lymphoblastic leukemia, so the T cells may come from the graft donor. The CDR3 reads CASSPGRRSSYEQYF. In nucleotides, the CDR3 is TGTGCCAGCAGTCCTGGCAGAAGGAGCTCCTACGAGCAGTACTTC.